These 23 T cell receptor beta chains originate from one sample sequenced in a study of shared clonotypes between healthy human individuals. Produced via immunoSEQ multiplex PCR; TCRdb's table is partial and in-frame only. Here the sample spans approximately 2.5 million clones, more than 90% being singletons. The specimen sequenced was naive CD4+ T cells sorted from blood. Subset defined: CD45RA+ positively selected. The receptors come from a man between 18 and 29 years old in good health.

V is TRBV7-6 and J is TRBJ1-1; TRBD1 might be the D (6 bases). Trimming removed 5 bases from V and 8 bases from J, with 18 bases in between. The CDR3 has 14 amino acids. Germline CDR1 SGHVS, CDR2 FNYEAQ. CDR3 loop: CASSPVGTRTEAFF. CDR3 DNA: TGTGCCAGCAGCCCGGTTGGGACACGAACGGAAGCTTTCTTT.

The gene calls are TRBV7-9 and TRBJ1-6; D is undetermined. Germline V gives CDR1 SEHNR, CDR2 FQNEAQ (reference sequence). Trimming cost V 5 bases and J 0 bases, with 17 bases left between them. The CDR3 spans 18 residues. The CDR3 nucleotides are TGTGCCAGCAGCCTAGTCCGATCCCCCCGCTCCTATAATTCACCCCTCCACTTT. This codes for CASSLVRSPRSYNSPLHF.

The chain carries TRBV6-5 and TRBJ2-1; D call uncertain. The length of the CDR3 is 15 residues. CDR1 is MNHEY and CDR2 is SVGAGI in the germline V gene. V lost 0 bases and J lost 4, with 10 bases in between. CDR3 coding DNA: TGTGCCAGCAGTTACTCGAGACCCAGATACAATGAGCAGTTCTTC. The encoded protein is CASSYSRPRYNEQFF.

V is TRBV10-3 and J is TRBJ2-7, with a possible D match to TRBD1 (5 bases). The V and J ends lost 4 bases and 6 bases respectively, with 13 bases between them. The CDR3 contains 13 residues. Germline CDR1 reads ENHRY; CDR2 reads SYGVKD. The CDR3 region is CAISGGQGSEQYF. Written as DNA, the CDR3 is TGTGCCATCAGTGGAGGCCAGGGCTCCGAGCAGTACTTC.

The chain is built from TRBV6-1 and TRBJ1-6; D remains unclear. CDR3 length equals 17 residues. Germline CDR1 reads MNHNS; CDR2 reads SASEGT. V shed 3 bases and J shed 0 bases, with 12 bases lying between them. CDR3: CASSEARVSSYNSPLHF. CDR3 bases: TGTGCCAGCAGTGAGGCGCGTGTCAGCTCCTATAATTCACCCCTCCACTTT.

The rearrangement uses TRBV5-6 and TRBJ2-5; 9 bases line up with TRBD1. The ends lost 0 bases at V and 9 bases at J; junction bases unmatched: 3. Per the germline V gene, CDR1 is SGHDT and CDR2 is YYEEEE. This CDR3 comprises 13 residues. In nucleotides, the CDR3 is TGTGCCAGCAGCTTGGAGGGACAGGGTGCCCAGTACTTC. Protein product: CASSLEGQGAQYF.

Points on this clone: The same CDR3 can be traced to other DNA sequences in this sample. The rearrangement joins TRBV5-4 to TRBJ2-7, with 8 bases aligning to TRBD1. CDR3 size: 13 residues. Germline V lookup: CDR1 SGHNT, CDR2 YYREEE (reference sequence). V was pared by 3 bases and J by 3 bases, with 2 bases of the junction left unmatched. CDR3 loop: CASSSGGGYEQYF. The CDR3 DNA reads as TGTGCCAGCAGCTCAGGGGGCGGCTACGAGCAGTACTTC.

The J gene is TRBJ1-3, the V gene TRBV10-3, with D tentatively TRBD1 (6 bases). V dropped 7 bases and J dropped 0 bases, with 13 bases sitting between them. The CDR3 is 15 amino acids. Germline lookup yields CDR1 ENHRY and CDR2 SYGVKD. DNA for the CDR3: TGTGCCATCACTTCTTCGGACAGCTCTGGAAACACCATATATTTT. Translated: CAITSSDSSGNTIYF.

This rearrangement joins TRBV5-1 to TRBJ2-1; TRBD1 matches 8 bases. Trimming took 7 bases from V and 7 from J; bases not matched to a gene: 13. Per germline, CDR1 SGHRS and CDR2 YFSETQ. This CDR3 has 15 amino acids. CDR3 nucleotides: TGCGCCAGCCAAGATAGGACAGGGACCCTAAATGAGCAGTTCTTC. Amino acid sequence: CASQDRTGTLNEQFF.

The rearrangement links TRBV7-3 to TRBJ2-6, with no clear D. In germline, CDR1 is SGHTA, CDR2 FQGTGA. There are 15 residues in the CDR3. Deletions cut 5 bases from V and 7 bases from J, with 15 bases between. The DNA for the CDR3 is TGTGCCAGCAGCCCGACGGTTCTGGGCGCCAACGTCCTGACTTTC. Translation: CASSPTVLGANVLTF.

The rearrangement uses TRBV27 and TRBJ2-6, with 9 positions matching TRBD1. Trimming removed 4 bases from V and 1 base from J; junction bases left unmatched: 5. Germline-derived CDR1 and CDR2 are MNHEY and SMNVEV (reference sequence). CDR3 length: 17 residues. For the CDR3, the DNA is TGTGCCAGCAGTTCTCTGACAGGGGGATCTGGGGCCAACGTCCTGACTTTC. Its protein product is CASSSLTGGSGANVLTF.

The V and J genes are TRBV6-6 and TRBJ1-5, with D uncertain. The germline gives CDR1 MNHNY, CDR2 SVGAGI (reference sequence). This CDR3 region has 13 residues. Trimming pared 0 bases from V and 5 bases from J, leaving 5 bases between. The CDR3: CASSYSHDQPQHF. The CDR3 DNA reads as TGTGCCAGCAGTTACTCGCACGATCAGCCCCAGCATTTT.

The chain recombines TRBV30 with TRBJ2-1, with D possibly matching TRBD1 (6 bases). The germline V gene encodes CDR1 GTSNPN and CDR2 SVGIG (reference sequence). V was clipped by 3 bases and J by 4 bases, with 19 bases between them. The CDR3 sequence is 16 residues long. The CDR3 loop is CAWRTFSGTKYNEQFF. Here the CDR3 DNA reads TGTGCCTGGAGGACCTTCTCCGGGACAAAGTACAATGAGCAGTTCTTC.

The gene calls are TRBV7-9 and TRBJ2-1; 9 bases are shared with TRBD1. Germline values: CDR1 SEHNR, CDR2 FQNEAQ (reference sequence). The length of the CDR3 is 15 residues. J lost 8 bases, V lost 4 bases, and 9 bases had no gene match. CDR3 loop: CASSWGGQGNDEQFF. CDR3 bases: TGTGCCAGCAGCTGGGGTGGACAGGGGAACGATGAGCAGTTCTTC.

The CDR3 DNA is TGTGCCAGCAGTGGGAGTTGGACCGGGGAGCTGTTTTTT. It translates to CASSGSWTGELFF. The genes are TRBV6-1 and TRBJ2-2; D remains ambiguous. The germline V and J ends were trimmed by 4 bases and 5 bases, with 8 bases remaining between them. The CDR3 contains 13 residues. CDR1 is MNHNS, CDR2 SASEGT, per germline.

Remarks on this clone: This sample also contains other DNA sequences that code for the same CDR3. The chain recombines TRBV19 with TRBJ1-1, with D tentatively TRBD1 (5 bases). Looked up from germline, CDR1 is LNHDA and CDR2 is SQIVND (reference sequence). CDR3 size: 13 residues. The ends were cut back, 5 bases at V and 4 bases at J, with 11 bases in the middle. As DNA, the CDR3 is TGTGCCAGTAGTGGCAGGGTGGGCACTGAAGCTTTCTTT. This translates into CASSGRVGTEAFF.

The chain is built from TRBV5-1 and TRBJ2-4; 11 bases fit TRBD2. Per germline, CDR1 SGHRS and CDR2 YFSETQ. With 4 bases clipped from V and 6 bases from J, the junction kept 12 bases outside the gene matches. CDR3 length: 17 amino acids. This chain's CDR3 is CASSPGKTSGTANIQYF. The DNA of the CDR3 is TGCGCCAGCAGCCCCGGAAAGACTAGCGGGACTGCAAACATTCAGTACTTC.

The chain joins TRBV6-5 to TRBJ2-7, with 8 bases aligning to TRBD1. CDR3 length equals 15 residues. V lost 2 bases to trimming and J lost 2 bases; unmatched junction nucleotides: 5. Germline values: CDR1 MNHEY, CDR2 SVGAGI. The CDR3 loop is CASSYVRGQAYEQYF. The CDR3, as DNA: TGTGCCAGCAGTTACGTCAGGGGGCAAGCCTACGAGCAGTACTTC.

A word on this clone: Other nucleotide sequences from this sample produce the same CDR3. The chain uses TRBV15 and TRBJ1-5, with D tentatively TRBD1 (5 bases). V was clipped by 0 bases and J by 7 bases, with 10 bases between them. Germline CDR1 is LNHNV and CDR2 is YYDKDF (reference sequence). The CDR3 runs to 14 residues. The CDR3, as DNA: TGTGCCACCAGCAGAGAAGGGAGGGGACAGCCCCAGCATTTT. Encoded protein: CATSREGRGQPQHF.

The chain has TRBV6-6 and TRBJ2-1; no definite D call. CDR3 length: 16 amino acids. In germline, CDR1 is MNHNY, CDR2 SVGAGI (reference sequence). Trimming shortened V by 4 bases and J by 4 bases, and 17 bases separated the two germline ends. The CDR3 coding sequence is TGTGCCAGCAGTTCCCTCTTCCTGGCAGGTTACAATGAGCAGTTCTTC. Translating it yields CASSSLFLAGYNEQFF.

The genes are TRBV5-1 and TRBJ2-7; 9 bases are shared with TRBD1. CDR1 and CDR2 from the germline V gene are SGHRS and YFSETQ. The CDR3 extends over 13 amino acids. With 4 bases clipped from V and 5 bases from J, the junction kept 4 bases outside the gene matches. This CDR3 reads CASSGDRGNEQYF. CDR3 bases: TGCGCCAGCAGCGGAGACAGGGGGAACGAGCAGTACTTC.

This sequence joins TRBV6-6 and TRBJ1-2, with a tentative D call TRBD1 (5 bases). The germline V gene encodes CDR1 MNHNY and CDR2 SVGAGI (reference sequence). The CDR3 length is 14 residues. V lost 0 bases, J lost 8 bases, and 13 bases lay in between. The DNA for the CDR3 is TGTGCCAGCAGTTACTCGGCGGGGGGGGTCGGCTACACCTTC. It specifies CASSYSAGGVGYTF.

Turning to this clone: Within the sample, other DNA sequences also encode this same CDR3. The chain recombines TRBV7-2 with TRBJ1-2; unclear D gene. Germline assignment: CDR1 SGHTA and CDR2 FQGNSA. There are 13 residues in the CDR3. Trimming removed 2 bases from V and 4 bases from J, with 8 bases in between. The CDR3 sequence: CASSLNRFYGYTF. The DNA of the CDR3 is TGTGCCAGCAGCTTAAACAGATTCTATGGCTACACCTTC. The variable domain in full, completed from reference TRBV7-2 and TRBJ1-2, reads GAGVSQSPSNKVTEKGKDVELRCDPISGHTALYWYRQSLGQGLEFLIYFQGNSAPDKSGLPSDRFSAERTGGSVSTLTIQRTQQEDSAVYLCASSLNRFYGYTFGSGTRLTVV.